The sequence of this T cell receptor beta chain was determined in a study of identical twins. This clonotype was seen ten or more times. TCRdb independently ran MiXCR on the 5' RACE reads; one entry per CDR3 protein. This table has about 100,000 distinct CDR3 sequences, under 7% appearing once. Germline values: CDR1 SGHTA, CDR2 FQGNSA. This CDR3 region has 12 residues. V was shortened by 5 bases and J by 0 bases, with 5 bases between the two germline ends. The rearrangement joins TRBV7-2 to TRBJ2-7; D unresolved. The clonotype originates from a woman aged 45-65 years in good health. The sequenced sample consisted of memory T cells sorted from blood. The CDR3 loop reads CASSASSYEQYF. In DNA form, the CDR3 reads TGTGCCAGCAGCGCGAGCTCCTACGAGCAGTACTTC.